The next 23 T cell receptor beta chains were all read from a single sample in a study of blood T cell repertoires in COVID-19. Using immunoSEQ multiplex PCR, the repertoire was profiled, and TCRdb retains in-frame clones only, with some absent. The sample holds 50,000 or so clones, 77% seen once. Sample: peripheral blood. Receptors originate from a human donor with active or convalescent COVID-19. The donor label of this sample is uncertain.

V is TRBV6-6 and J is TRBJ1-4; 7 bases line up with TRBD1. CDR1 is MNHNY and CDR2 is SVGAGI in the germline V gene (reference sequence). V gave up 6 bases and J gave up 8 bases; unmatched junction bases: 3. The CDR3 covers 12 residues. The CDR3, as DNA: TGTGCCAGCAGGGGCAGGGGGGAAAAACTGTTTTTT. Encoded protein: CASRGRGEKLFF.

The J gene is TRBJ2-7, the V gene TRBV11-2; 8 bases map to TRBD1. The CDR3 is made up of 16 amino acids. The J segment lost 3 bases and the V segment lost 4 bases, leaving 11 bases of the junction unmatched. Germline assignment: CDR1 SGHAT and CDR2 FQNNGV. The CDR3 nucleotides read TGTGCCAGCAGCTCGTTCCCCAGGGGGCGAGTCTACGAGCAGTACTTC. Protein product: CASSSFPRGRVYEQYF.

This chain uses TRBV6-5 with TRBJ2-1; 10 bases agree with TRBD2. V shed 4 bases and J 8 bases; nucleotides not matched to a gene: 8. The CDR3 totals 15 residues. Germline loops: CDR1 MNHEY, CDR2 SVGAGI. The CDR3 nucleotides read TGTGCCAGCAGTTCGCCTAGCGGGGGACCCGATGAGCAGTTCTTC. It specifies CASSSPSGGPDEQFF.

The genes are TRBV7-9 and TRBJ2-7; 8 bases match TRBD1. CDR3 size: 14 residues. The ends lost 6 bases at V and 2 bases at J; junction bases unmatched: 6. Germline lookup yields CDR1 SEHNR and CDR2 FQNEAQ (reference sequence). The DNA of the CDR3 is TGTGCCAGCAGTCGGACAGGGTCAACCTACGAGCAGTACTTC. This sequence encodes CASSRTGSTYEQYF.

The CDR3 reads CAISVGRRGETQYF. CDR3 nucleotides: TGTGCCATCAGTGTCGGGCGACGGGGAGAGACCCAGTACTTC. The chain recombines TRBV10-3 with TRBJ2-5; perhaps TRBD2 as D (5 bases). Trimming removed 4 bases from V and 4 bases from J, with 13 bases in between. Germline V gives CDR1 ENHRY, CDR2 SYGVKD. The CDR3 covers 14 residues.

CDR3 in amino acids: CASSYPVGLPSTDTQYF. Written as DNA, the CDR3 is TGTGCCAGCAGCTATCCTGTGGGGCTTCCTAGCACAGATACGCAGTATTTT. The chain couples TRBV11-2 to TRBJ2-3; a weak D match, TRBD1 (5 bases). The CDR3 is made up of 17 amino acids. Germline V gene sequence: CDR1 SGHAT, CDR2 FQNNGV. V shed 4 bases and J shed 0 bases, with 17 bases lying between them.

This sequence joins TRBV7-3 and TRBJ2-7; 7 nucleotides agree with TRBD1. V lost 5 bases and J lost 1; bases outside the gene matches: 2. Germline V gene sequence: CDR1 SGHTA, CDR2 FQGTGA. The CDR3 consists of 13 residues. DNA of the CDR3: TGTGCCAGCAGCGCGGACAGGTCCTACGAGCAGTACTTC. This gives the protein CASSADRSYEQYF.

The V gene is TRBV11-3, the J gene TRBJ2-1, with D tentatively TRBD2 (5 bases). CDR3 length: 14 amino acids. V was shortened by 1 base and J by 4 bases, with 8 bases between the two germline ends. Germline V gene data show CDR1 as SGHNT and CDR2 as YENEEA. CDR3 DNA: TGTGCCAGCAGCTTAGTTGGGAGTTACAATGAGCAGTTCTTC. Translation gives CASSLVGSYNEQFF. Full variable domain (missing parts from reference TRBV11-3 and TRBJ2-1): EAGVVQSPRYKIIEKKQPVAFWCNPISGHNTLYWYLQNLGQGPELLIRYENEEAVDDSQLPKDRFSAERLKGVDSTLKIQPAELGDSAVYLCASSLVGSYNEQFFGPGTRLTVL.

This clone was seen a few times. The chain combines TRBV7-2 with TRBJ1-2, with a tentative D call TRBD1 (6 bases). Trimming shortened V by 6 bases and J by 6 bases, and 20 bases separated the two germline ends. CDR1 and CDR2 (germline): SGHTA, FQGNSA. The CDR3 runs 15 residues. The CDR3, as DNA: TGTGCCAGCAGTAATACGGCGCAGGGGCGTGATGGCTACACCTTC. Its translation is CASSNTAQGRDGYTF.

V usage is TRBV27 and J usage is TRBJ1-2, with 11 bases lining up with TRBD1. The germline gives CDR1 MNHEY, CDR2 SMNVEV (reference sequence). V shed 3 bases, J shed 0 bases, and the junction held 0 bases outside the gene matches. The CDR3 sequence is 15 residues long. CDR3 residues: CASSLGQGANYGYTF. The CDR3, as DNA: TGTGCCAGCAGTTTGGGACAGGGGGCTAACTATGGCTACACCTTC.

The V call is TRBV5-5, the J call TRBJ2-5, with D possibly matching TRBD2 (5 bases). The germline V gene encodes CDR1 SGHKS and CDR2 YYEKEE (reference sequence). The V end lost 0 bases, the J end lost 5 bases, and 11 bases lay between the germline ends. The CDR3 length is 14 residues. The CDR3: CASSLAAGGETQYF. The CDR3 DNA reads TGTGCCAGCAGCTTGGCTGCGGGTGGGGAGACCCAGTACTTC. The variable domain in full, completed from reference TRBV5-5 and TRBJ2-5, reads DAGVTQSPTHLIKTRGQQVTLRCSPISGHKSVSWYQQVLGQGPQFIFQYYEKEERGRGNFPDRFSARQFPNYSSELNVNALLLGDSALYLCASSLAAGGETQYFGPGTRLLVL.

The chain combines TRBV19 with TRBJ2-5; TRBD2 matches 10 bases. Trimming took 6 bases from V and 5 from J; bases not matched to a gene: 9. The CDR3 consists of 15 residues. From germline, CDR1 is LNHDA and CDR2 SQIVND (reference sequence). The DNA for the CDR3 is TGTGCCAGTAGCCGCTCTATACTAGCGGGGGAGACCCAGTACTTC. Protein: CASSRSILAGETQYF.

This clone appeared many times. V usage is TRBV9 and J usage is TRBJ2-7, with D unresolved. The germline CDR1 and CDR2 sequences are SGDLS and YYNGEE. Trimming removed 4 bases at V and 3 bases at J, with 14 bases between. The CDR3 covers 14 residues. The CDR3 DNA follows: TGTGCCAGCAGCCCGTACAGTTCTGTCTACGAGCAGTACTTC. Translated: CASSPYSSVYEQYF.

The chain couples TRBV9 to TRBJ2-3; D is possibly TRBD1 (5 bases). The germline V gene has CDR1 SGDLS and CDR2 YYNGEE. The CDR3 length is 18 residues. V gave up 0 bases and J gave up 3 bases, with 20 bases separating them. The CDR3 nucleotides are TGTGCCAGCAGCGTAGGAATGGGTAGGAGCAGGGCTACAGATACGCAGTATTTT. Amino acids: CASSVGMGRSRATDTQYF.

This clone was picked up many times. The rearrangement joins TRBV9 to TRBJ2-7; a possible D gene is TRBD1 (6 bases). The V gene lost 3 bases and the J gene lost 6 bases, with 16 bases spanning the gap. CDR1 SGDLS and CDR2 YYNGEE come from the germline V gene. The CDR3 is 14 residues long. Here the CDR3 reads CASSAGEFGAEQYF. CDR3 coding DNA: TGTGCCAGCAGCGCAGGGGAGTTTGGGGCCGAGCAGTACTTC.

This clone was counted a single time. The V call is TRBV5-1, the J call TRBJ2-3, with D possibly TRBD1 on 5 matching bases. The CDR3 contains 14 residues. CDR1 and CDR2 from the germline V gene are SGHRS and YFSETQ. Trimming took 5 bases from V and 1 from J, leaving 11 bases between them. The CDR3 DNA sequence: TGCGCCAGCAGTCAGGGCTGGGGCACAGATACGCAGTATTTT. Translating it yields CASSQGWGTDTQYF.

The V call is TRBV5-4, the J call TRBJ1-4; D remains unclear. V lost 1 base and J 0 bases, leaving 7 bases between the germline ends. This CDR3 is 15 amino acids long. In germline, CDR1 is SGHNT, CDR2 YYREEE (reference sequence). CDR3 DNA: TGTGCCAGCAGCTTGTCGGGAGCAACTAATGAAAAACTGTTTTTT. Residues: CASSLSGATNEKLFF. The entire variable domain, with the rest obtained from reference TRBV5-4 and TRBJ1-4, is as follows: ETGVTQSPTHLIKTRGQQVTLRCSSQSGHNTVSWYQQALGQGPQFIFQYYREEENGRGNFPPRFSGLQFPNYSSELNVNALELDDSALYLCASSLSGATNEKLFFGSGTQLSVL.

The V call is TRBV27, the J call TRBJ2-2, with no clear D. CDR3 length: 14 amino acids. Germline values: CDR1 MNHEY, CDR2 SMNVEV (reference sequence). V lost 6 bases to trimming and J lost 0 bases, with 8 bases between them. The CDR3 loop is CASRLLANTGELFF. CDR3 nucleotide sequence: TGTGCCAGCAGGTTGCTAGCGAACACCGGGGAGCTGTTTTTT.

The V call is TRBV30, the J call TRBJ2-7; D uncertain. Deletions cut 1 base from V and 3 bases from J, with 13 bases between. The germline gives CDR1 GTSNPN, CDR2 SVGIG (reference sequence). The CDR3 totals 14 residues. For the CDR3, the DNA is TGTGCCTGGAGTGAGGCCGAGACAAACTACGAGCAGTACTTC. Protein product: CAWSEAETNYEQYF.

The gene calls are TRBV4-2 and TRBJ2-2; D gene unclear. CDR3 length: 15 amino acids. Trimming pared 0 bases from V and 5 bases from J, leaving 10 bases between. Germline lookup yields CDR1 LGHNA and CDR2 YNFKEQ. CDR3 nucleotide sequence: TGTGCCAGCAGCCAAGATTCCCCTAGGACCGGGGAGCTGTTTTTT. Its translation: CASSQDSPRTGELFF.

In this sample, this clone turned up a few times. The J gene is TRBJ2-3, the V gene TRBV5-1; possible D gene TRBD1, 5 bases. The germline V gene encodes CDR1 SGHRS and CDR2 YFSETQ. Trimming stripped 0 bases from V and 3 bases from J, with 11 bases between. CDR3 length: 15 amino acids. The CDR3 loop reads CASSLALSGTDTQYF. CDR3 DNA sequence: TGCGCCAGCAGCTTGGCTCTTTCAGGGACAGATACGCAGTATTTT.

The chain is built from TRBV5-1 and TRBJ2-1, with no clear D. V lost 4 bases to trimming and J lost 2 bases, with 10 bases between them. The V gene's germline CDR1 is SGHRS and CDR2 YFSETQ. This CDR3 is built from 14 residues. Here the CDR3 DNA reads TGCGCCAGCAGCCCGCAACCTACCTACAATGAGCAGTTCTTC. Its translation: CASSPQPTYNEQFF.

The chain employs TRBV9 and TRBJ2-1; a possible D gene is TRBD2 (7 bases). In germline, CDR1 is SGDLS, CDR2 YYNGEE. Trimming stripped 3 bases from V and 8 bases from J, with 21 bases between. The CDR3 loop spans 16 amino acids. The CDR3 spells CASSDSGLGGRHEQFF. CDR3 sequence (DNA): TGTGCCAGCAGCGATAGTGGGTTGGGGGGGCGGCATGAGCAGTTCTTC.